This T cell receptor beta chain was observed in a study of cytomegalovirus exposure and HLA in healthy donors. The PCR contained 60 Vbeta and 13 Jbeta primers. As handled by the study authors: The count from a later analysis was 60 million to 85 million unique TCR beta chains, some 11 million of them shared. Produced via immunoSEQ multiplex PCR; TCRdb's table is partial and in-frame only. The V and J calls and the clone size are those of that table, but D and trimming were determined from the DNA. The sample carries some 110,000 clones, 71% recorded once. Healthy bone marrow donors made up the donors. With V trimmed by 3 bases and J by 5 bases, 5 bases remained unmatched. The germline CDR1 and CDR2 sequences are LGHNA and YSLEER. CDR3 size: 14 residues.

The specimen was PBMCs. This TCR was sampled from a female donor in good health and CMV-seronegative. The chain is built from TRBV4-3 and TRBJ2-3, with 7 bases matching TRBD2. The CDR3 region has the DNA TGCGCCAGCAGCCAGGGGCGGGAGAGAGATACGCAGTATTTT. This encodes CASSQGRERDTQYF.